This is a list of T cell receptor beta chains from one sample in a study of neoadjuvant nivolumab and ipilimumab in lung cancer. Sequenced by immunoSEQ multiplex PCR; TCRdb stores in-frame clones only, minus some. This table has about 8,800 clones, 70% to 80% appearing once. Sequenced here: tumor tissue, sampled after neoadjuvant nivolumab, alone or with ipilimumab, at or shortly before surgery. The source of these receptors is an adult with non-small cell lung cancer. The CDR3 runs from the conserved cysteine through the conserved F or W. D genes are given only for firm matches. Clone size is stated in some rows and not others, as once, few, many or a class when expanded.

J gene | clone size | D gene | V gene | CDR3 protein | CDR3 DNA
TRBJ1-2 | NA | NA | TRBV29-1 | CSVGHRGYGYTF | TGCAGCGTTGGTCACAGAGGCTATGGCTACACCTTC
TRBJ2-2 | NA | NA | TRBV25-1 | CASSFAGLAGELFF | TGTGCCAGCAGTTTTGCGGGTCTGGCCGGGGAGCTGTTTTTT
TRBJ1-3 | NA | NA | TRBV2 | CASRGDRGGNTIYF | TGTGCCAGCAGAGGGGATCGAGGGGGAAACACCATATATTTT
TRBJ1-2 | NA | NA | TRBV6-5 | CASRAPGGYGYTF | TGTGCCAGCAGGGCCCCAGGTGGCTATGGCTACACCTTC
TRBJ2-3 | NA | NA | TRBV9 | CASSPPGGTSGYTQYF | TGTGCCAGCAGCCCCCCTGGCGGTACATCAGGCTATACGCAGTATTTT
TRBJ1-5 | NA | NA | TRBV4-2 | CASSPGVWGNQPQHF | TGTGCCAGCAGCCCGGGGGTGTGGGGCAATCAGCCCCAGCATTTT
TRBJ2-5 | few | NA | TRBV25-1 | CASSEFFPRSQETQYF | TGTGCCAGCAGTGAATTTTTCCCACGCAGCCAAGAGACCCAGTACTTC
TRBJ2-7 | NA | TRBD2 | TRBV5-4 | CASSLDAGVVSEQYF | TGTGCCAGCAGCTTAGACGCGGGGGTTGTCTCCGAGCAGTACTTC
TRBJ1-1 | NA | NA | TRBV11-2 | CASRGQTYTEAFF | TGTGCCAGCAGAGGACAGACTTACACTGAAGCTTTCTTT
TRBJ2-1 | NA | TRBD2 | TRBV19 | CASSIDAGENEQFF | TGTGCCAGTAGTATAGATGCGGGGGAGAATGAGCAGTTCTTC
TRBJ2-3 | once | TRBD2 | TRBV10-2 | CASTVAGVPDTQYF | TGCGCCAGCACCGTAGCGGGAGTCCCAGATACGCAGTATTTT
TRBJ1-2 | NA | NA | TRBV5-1 | CASSPQGGNGYTF | TGCGCCAGCAGCCCCCAGGGCGGGAATGGCTACACCTTC
TRBJ1-4 | NA | TRBD1 | TRBV4-3 | CASSQSTGAEIYNEKLFF | TGCGCCAGCAGCCAATCGACAGGGGCCGAGATATATAATGAAAAACTGTTTTTT
TRBJ2-7 | NA | TRBD1 | TRBV5-6 | CASSSPTGQGHEQYF | TGTGCCAGCAGCTCACCGACGGGACAGGGGCACGAGCAGTACTTC
TRBJ2-7 | NA | NA | TRBV9 | CASSVGLTSPYEQYF | TGTGCCAGCAGCGTAGGACTGACCTCCCCCTACGAGCAGTACTTC
TRBJ2-2 | NA | TRBD1 | TRBV7-2 | CASSLVPPGTVGTGELFF | TGTGCCAGCAGCTTAGTCCCACCCGGGACAGTAGGCACCGGGGAGCTGTTTTTT
TRBJ2-7 | NA | NA | TRBV28 | CASNIVAGPYEQYF | TGTGCCAGCAACATAGTGGCCGGCCCCTACGAGCAGTACTTC
TRBJ2-2 | NA | NA | TRBV19 | CASSIHQQNTGELFF | TGTGCCAGTAGTATCCATCAACAGAACACCGGGGAGCTGTTTTTT
TRBJ1-4 | NA | NA | TRBV6-1 | CASRGWNEKLFF | TGTGCCAGCAGGGGCTGGAATGAAAAACTGTTTTTT
TRBJ2-1 | NA | TRBD1 | TRBV9 | CASSVGGQGVSGYNEQFF | TGTGCCAGCAGCGTAGGGGGACAGGGGGTGTCGGGGTACAATGAGCAGTTCTTC
TRBJ2-1 | NA | TRBD2 | TRBV6-4 | CASSDLAGGDEQFF | TGTGCCAGCAGTGACCTAGCGGGAGGGGATGAGCAGTTCTTC
TRBJ2-5 | NA | NA | TRBV19 | CASSSSQEETQYF | TGTGCCAGTAGTAGTAGTCAGGAAGAGACCCAGTACTTC
TRBJ2-7 | few | NA | TRBV7-6 | CASSLGNEQYF | TGTGCCAGCAGCTTAGGAAACGAGCAGTACTTC